This T cell receptor (beta chain) emerged from a study of blood T cell repertoires in COVID-19. At the level of the study: Acute and convalescent COVID-19 samples came from the United States, Italy and Spain.

Using immunoSEQ multiplex PCR, the repertoire was profiled, and TCRdb retains in-frame clones only, with some absent. The sample yields about 86,000 clones, approximately 88% seen once. V shed 2 bases and J 3 bases; nucleotides not matched to a gene: 7. The germline V gene has CDR1 SNHLY and CDR2 FYNNEI. The length of the CDR3 is 16 residues. This clonotype originated in a woman of 80 years or more with active or convalescent COVID-19. Sequencing used peripheral blood. The V and J genes are TRBV2 and TRBJ1-1; 9 nucleotides line up with TRBD1. The CDR3 nucleotides read TGTGCCAGCAGTGAAAAGAGGACAGGGGTTGACACTGAAGCTTTCTTT. It is translated as CASSEKRTGVDTEAFF.